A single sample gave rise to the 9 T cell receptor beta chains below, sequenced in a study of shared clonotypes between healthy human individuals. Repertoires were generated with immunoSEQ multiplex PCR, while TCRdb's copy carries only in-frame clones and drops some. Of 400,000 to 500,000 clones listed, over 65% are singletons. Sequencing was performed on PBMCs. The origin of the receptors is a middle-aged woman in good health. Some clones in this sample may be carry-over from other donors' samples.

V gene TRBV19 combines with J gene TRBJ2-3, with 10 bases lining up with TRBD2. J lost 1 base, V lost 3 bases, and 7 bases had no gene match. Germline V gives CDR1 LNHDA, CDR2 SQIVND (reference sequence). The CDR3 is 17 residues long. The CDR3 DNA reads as TGTGCCAGTAGTATCCTGTGGACTAGCGGAGGCACAGATACGCAGTATTTT. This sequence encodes CASSILWTSGGTDTQYF.

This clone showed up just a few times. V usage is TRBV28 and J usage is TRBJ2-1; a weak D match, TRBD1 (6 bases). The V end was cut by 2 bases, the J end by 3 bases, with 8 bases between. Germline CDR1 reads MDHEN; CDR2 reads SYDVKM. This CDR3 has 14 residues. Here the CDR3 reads CASSLLDSYNEQFF. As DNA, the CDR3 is TGTGCCAGCAGTTTACTGGACAGCTACAATGAGCAGTTCTTC.

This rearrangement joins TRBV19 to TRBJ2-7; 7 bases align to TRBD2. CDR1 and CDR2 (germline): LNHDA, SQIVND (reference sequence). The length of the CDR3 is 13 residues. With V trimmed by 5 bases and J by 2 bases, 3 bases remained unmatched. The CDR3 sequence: CASSAGTTYEQYF. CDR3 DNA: TGTGCCAGTAGTGCCGGGACTACCTACGAGCAGTACTTC.

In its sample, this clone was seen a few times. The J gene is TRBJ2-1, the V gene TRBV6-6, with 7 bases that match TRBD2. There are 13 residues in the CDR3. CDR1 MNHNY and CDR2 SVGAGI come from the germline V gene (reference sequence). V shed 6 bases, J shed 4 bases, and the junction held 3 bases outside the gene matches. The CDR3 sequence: CASSTGLYNEQFF. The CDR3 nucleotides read TGTGCCAGCAGCACGGGACTATACAATGAGCAGTTCTTC.

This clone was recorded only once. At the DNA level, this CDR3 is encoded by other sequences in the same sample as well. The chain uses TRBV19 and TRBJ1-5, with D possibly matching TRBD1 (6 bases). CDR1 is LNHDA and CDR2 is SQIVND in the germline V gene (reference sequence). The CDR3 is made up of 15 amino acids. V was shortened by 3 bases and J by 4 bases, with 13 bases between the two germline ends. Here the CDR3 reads CASSIGGGGNQPQHF. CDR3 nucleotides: TGTGCCAGTAGTATTGGGGGAGGGGGAAATCAGCCCCAGCATTTT.

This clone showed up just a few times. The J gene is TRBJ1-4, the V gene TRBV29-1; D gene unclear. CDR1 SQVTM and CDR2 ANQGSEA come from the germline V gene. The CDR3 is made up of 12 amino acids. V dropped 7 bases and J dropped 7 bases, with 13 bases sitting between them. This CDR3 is CSAGRRGEKLFF. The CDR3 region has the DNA TGCAGCGCTGGACGCCGGGGTGAAAAACTGTTTTTT.

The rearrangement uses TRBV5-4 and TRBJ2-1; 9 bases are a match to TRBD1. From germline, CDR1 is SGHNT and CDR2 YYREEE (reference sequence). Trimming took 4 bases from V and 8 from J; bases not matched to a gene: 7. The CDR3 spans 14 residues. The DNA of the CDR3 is TGTGCCAGCAGCATTGGACAGGGGTGGGATGAGCAGTTCTTC. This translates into CASSIGQGWDEQFF.

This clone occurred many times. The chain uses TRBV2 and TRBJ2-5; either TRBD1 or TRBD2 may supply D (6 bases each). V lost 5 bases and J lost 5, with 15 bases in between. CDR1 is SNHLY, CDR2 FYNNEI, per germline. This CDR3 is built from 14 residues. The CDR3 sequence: CASSPGRGGETQYF. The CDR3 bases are TGTGCCAGCAGTCCGGGCCGAGGGGGGGAGACCCAGTACTTC. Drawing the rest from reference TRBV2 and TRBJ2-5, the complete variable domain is EPEVTQTPSHQVTQMGQEVILRCVPISNHLYFYWYRQILGQKVEFLVSFYNNEISEKSEIFDDQFSVERPDGSNFTLKIRSTKLEDSAMYFCASSPGRGGETQYFGPGTRLLVL.

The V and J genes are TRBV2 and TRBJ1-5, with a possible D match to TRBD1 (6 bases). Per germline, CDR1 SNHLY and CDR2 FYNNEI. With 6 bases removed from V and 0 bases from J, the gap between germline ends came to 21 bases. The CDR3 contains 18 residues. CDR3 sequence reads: CASSRTVFGTYSNQPQHF. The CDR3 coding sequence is TGTGCCAGCAGCCGGACAGTTTTCGGGACATATAGCAATCAGCCCCAGCATTTT.